The 20 T cell receptor beta chains below all came from one sample that was sequenced in a study of blood T cell repertoires in COVID-19. The data were produced by immunoSEQ multiplex PCR, yet TCRdb's version contains in-frame clones alone and is incomplete. Here the sample spans 350,000 to 500,000 clones, roughly 90% being singletons. The source material was peripheral blood. These TCRs come from a man aged 18-30 years with COVID-19, enrolled during active disease.

The V and J genes are TRBV7-9 and TRBJ2-1; D is perhaps TRBD2 (5 bases). V was pared by 4 bases and J by 9 bases, with 7 bases between. The CDR3 runs to 11 residues. The germline CDR1 and CDR2 sequences are SEHNR and FQNEAQ (reference sequence). CDR3 sequence reads: CASSSSGEQFF. CDR3 nucleotide sequence: TGTGCCAGCAGCTCCAGCGGTGAGCAGTTCTTC.

This chain connects TRBV18 to TRBJ2-7; 7 bases align to TRBD2. CDR1 and CDR2 from the germline V gene are KGHSH and LQKENI. V dropped 3 bases and J dropped 7; count of bases not matched to a gene: 9. This CDR3 contains 14 residues. The CDR3 loop is CASSPPAGSREQYF. The CDR3, as DNA: TGTGCCAGCTCACCGCCAGCGGGGAGTCGGGAGCAGTACTTC.

The J gene is TRBJ2-1, the V gene TRBV4-1, with D possibly being TRBD1 (6 bases). The V and J ends lost 6 bases and 8 bases respectively, with 17 bases between them. CDR1 MGHRA and CDR2 YSYEKL come from the germline V gene. This CDR3 has 14 residues. CDR3 coding DNA: TGCGCCAGCAGTCGCCGGGACAACCCATATGAGCAGTTCTTC. Translating it yields CASSRRDNPYEQFF.

In its sample, this clone was seen once. The chain is built from TRBV11-3 and TRBJ1-1, with D unresolved. V was cut by 1 base and J by 5 bases, with 8 bases left in between. The CDR3 is 13 residues long. Per the germline V gene, CDR1 is SGHNT and CDR2 is YENEEA. CDR3 sequence reads: CASSLGGFTEAFF. As DNA, the CDR3 is TGTGCCAGCAGCTTAGGAGGATTTACTGAAGCTTTCTTT.

The chain carries TRBV10-1 and TRBJ2-7; D possibly corresponds to TRBD2 (8 bases). The CDR3 extends over 14 amino acids. Germline V lookup: CDR1 WNHNN, CDR2 SYGVQD (reference sequence). V was cut by 11 bases and J by 4 bases, with 21 bases left in between. CDR3 amino acids: CAAPGGTALYEQYF. In nucleotides, the CDR3 is TGCGCCGCGCCGGGGGGGACAGCTCTTTACGAGCAGTACTTC.

The chain joins TRBV4-2 to TRBJ1-6, with a weak D call TRBD1 (5 bases). CDR3 length: 16 amino acids. Germline CDR1 reads LGHNA; CDR2 reads YNFKEQ. Deletions cut 2 bases from V and 0 bases from J, with 8 bases between. The chain's CDR3 is CASSQIQASYNSPLHF. The CDR3 DNA reads as TGTGCCAGCAGCCAAATACAGGCCTCCTATAATTCACCCCTCCACTTT.

V gene TRBV3-1 (or the pseudogene TRBV3-2) combines with J gene TRBJ2-2; D unclear. The CDR3 is 16 amino acids. Germline CDR1 is LGHDT and CDR2 is YNNKEL (reference sequence). V lost 0 bases, J lost 1 base, and 9 bases lay in between. As DNA, the CDR3 is TGTGCCAGCAGCCAAGATACCAACTGGAACACCGGGGAGCTGTTTTTT. Its translation is CASSQDTNWNTGELFF.

The chain has TRBV2 and TRBJ2-7; TRBD1 agrees at 8 bases. The CDR3 loop spans 14 amino acids. The junction had 8 bases not matched to a gene; V was cut back by 8 bases and J by 2 bases. CDR1 is SNHLY, CDR2 FYNNEI, per germline. The CDR3 sequence is CASSAGQGTYEQYF. CDR3 sequence (DNA): TGTGCCAGCTCCGCTGGACAGGGAACCTACGAGCAGTACTTC.

The V call is TRBV12-3 or TRBV12-4, the J call TRBJ1-3; unclear D gene. The V end was cut by 4 bases, the J end by 7 bases, with 11 bases between. This CDR3 is 13 amino acids long. CDR3: CASSYSRVNTIYF. The CDR3 DNA reads TGTGCCAGCAGTTATTCGAGGGTTAACACCATATATTTT.

This clone was found a few times. V and J are TRBV5-1 and TRBJ1-1; 7 positions match TRBD1. The CDR3 is 19 residues long. CDR1 is SGHRS and CDR2 is YFSETQ in the germline V gene. V shed 2 bases, J shed 1 base, and the junction held 17 bases outside the gene matches. CDR3 in DNA: TGCGCCAGCAGCTTAAAAGGTGGACAGGCCATCGGAGGGAACACTGAAGCTTTCTTT. Translated, it gives CASSLKGGQAIGGNTEAFF. The full variable domain, rest sourced from reference TRBV5-1 and TRBJ1-1, is KAGVTQTPRYLIKTRGQQVTLSCSPISGHRSVSWYQQTPGQGLQFLFEYFSETQRNKGNFPGRFSGRQFSNSRSEMNVSTLELGDSALYLCASSLKGGQAIGGNTEAFFGQGTRLTVV.

This chain links TRBV7-9 with TRBJ2-4; D is perhaps TRBD1 (6 bases). The CDR3 covers 15 residues. V lost 4 bases and J lost 0, with 10 bases in between. The germline gives CDR1 SEHNR, CDR2 FQNEAQ (reference sequence). Here the CDR3 reads CASSSTGLAKNIQYF. CDR3 coding DNA: TGTGCCAGCAGCTCGACAGGTCTAGCCAAAAACATTCAGTACTTC.

This clone was observed once. The genes are TRBV6-4 and TRBJ1-2; 10 bases are a match to TRBD1. Unmatched junction bases numbered 5, after V lost 6 bases and J lost 4 bases. Germline V lookup: CDR1 MRHNA, CDR2 SNTAGT. CDR3 length: 14 amino acids. This chain's CDR3 is CASREDRGAYGYTF. Written as DNA, the CDR3 is TGTGCCAGCAGAGAGGACAGGGGGGCCTATGGCTACACCTTC.

The count of this clone is one. The chain has TRBV11-3 and TRBJ2-3; D is unclear. This CDR3 comprises 14 residues. CDR1 is SGHNT and CDR2 is YENEEA in the germline V gene. The V end was cut by 5 bases, the J end by 5 bases, with 14 bases between. The CDR3 loop is CASSPNSDVDTQYF. As DNA, the CDR3 is TGTGCCAGCAGCCCCAATTCAGATGTAGATACGCAGTATTTT.

The rearrangement uses TRBV7-9 and TRBJ1-2, with 9 bases fitting TRBD1. The J segment lost 8 bases and the V segment lost 5 bases, leaving 15 bases of the junction unmatched. The CDR3 is made up of 16 amino acids. Germline V gives CDR1 SEHNR, CDR2 FQNEAQ (reference sequence). This chain's CDR3 is CASSQSLRTGVGGYTF. The DNA for the CDR3 is TGTGCCAGCAGCCAGTCTCTTCGGACAGGGGTGGGAGGCTACACCTTC.

The chain's CDR3 is CASSPPSTGVLTF. CDR3 bases: TGTGCCAGCTCACCGCCGTCGACAGGCGTACTGACTTTC. The chain joins TRBV18 to TRBJ2-6; D is perhaps TRBD1 (6 bases). The V and J ends lost 3 bases and 16 bases respectively, with 16 bases between them. The germline V gene encodes CDR1 KGHSH and CDR2 LQKENI. CDR3 length: 13 amino acids.

The V call is TRBV7-9, the J call TRBJ2-7; no firm D call. The germline V gene has CDR1 SEHNR and CDR2 FQNEAQ (reference sequence). The V end lost 5 bases, the J end lost 2 bases, and 13 bases lay between the germline ends. This CDR3 has 14 amino acids. CDR3: CASSHRSPAYEQYF. CDR3 in DNA: TGTGCCAGCAGCCATCGATCACCAGCCTACGAGCAGTACTTC.

The chain has TRBV5-1 and TRBJ2-5, with 8 bases aligning to TRBD1. Germline loops: CDR1 SGHRS, CDR2 YFSETQ. The CDR3 extends over 14 amino acids. J gave up 5 bases and V 3 bases, and 6 bases lay outside the gene matches. Here the CDR3 reads CASSSQGVWETQYF. For the CDR3, the DNA is TGCGCCAGCAGCTCACAGGGGGTGTGGGAGACCCAGTACTTC.

This chain links TRBV5-4 with TRBJ2-7; D not resolved. V was clipped by 4 bases and J by 5 bases, with 16 bases between them. This CDR3 has 14 amino acids. CDR1 is SGHNT and CDR2 is YYREEE in the germline V gene (reference sequence). The CDR3 protein is CASSPFLKIDEQYF. CDR3 nucleotides: TGTGCCAGCAGCCCATTTTTAAAGATAGACGAGCAGTACTTC.

The CDR3 reads CASSRNREHEQFF. For the CDR3, the DNA is TGTGCCAGCAGTCGCAACAGGGAACATGAGCAGTTCTTC. This chain connects TRBV12-3 or TRBV12-4 to TRBJ2-1, with D perhaps TRBD1 (6 bases). The CDR3 is made up of 13 amino acids. V was clipped by 5 bases and J by 8 bases, with 13 bases between them.

The rearrangement uses TRBV27 and TRBJ2-2, with D uncertain. The CDR3 consists of 14 residues. Trimming stripped 4 bases from V and 3 bases from J, with 9 bases between. Germline-derived CDR1 and CDR2 are MNHEY and SMNVEV (reference sequence). The CDR3 region is CASSWKRHTGELFF. The CDR3 coding sequence is TGTGCCAGCAGTTGGAAGCGCCACACCGGGGAGCTGTTTTTT.